The 15 T cell receptor beta chains below were found in one sample sequenced in a study of beta chain features in type 1 diabetes. Study-level findings and limits: Across all four CD4+ subsets, people with type 1 diabetes showed modestly shorter TCRB CDR3s.

Expressed TCRB transcripts were sequenced, since all the RNA that had been isolated was reverse transcribed. Only in-frame clones appear in the TCRdb table, and some are missing; sequencing was by immunoSEQ multiplex PCR. The sample lists 250,000 to 350,000 clones; approximately 15% were seen once. The antigens these receptors bind are not known. The sample comprised naive CD4+ T cells from blood. These receptors were collected from a man between 18 and 29 years old with type 1 diabetes.

The CDR3 sequence is CASSPTGNNQPQHF. The CDR3, as DNA: TGCGCCAGCAGCCCTACAGGGAACAATCAGCCCCAGCATTTT. The chain combines TRBV5-1 with TRBJ1-5; D possibly corresponds to TRBD1 (6 bases). The V gene's germline CDR1 is SGHRS and CDR2 YFSETQ. Trimming removed 4 bases at V and 3 bases at J, with 11 bases between. The CDR3 consists of 14 residues. The whole variable domain, remainder taken from reference TRBV5-1 and TRBJ1-5, is KAGVTQTPRYLIKTRGQQVTLSCSPISGHRSVSWYQQTPGQGLQFLFEYFSETQRNKGNFPGRFSGRQFSNSRSEMNVSTLELGDSALYLCASSPTGNNQPQHFGDGTRLSIL.

The V call is TRBV7-2, the J call TRBJ2-7, with 8 bases lining up with TRBD2. Germline-derived CDR1 and CDR2 are SGHTA and FQGNSA. Losses at the gene ends were 2 bases for V and 4 bases for J; bases not matched to a gene: 10. This CDR3 contains 16 residues. CDR3 DNA sequence: TGTGCCAGCAGCTTATTAGCGGGGCTAGCGAGATACGAGCAGTACTTC. The encoded protein is CASSLLAGLARYEQYF. The full variable domain, with the rest looked up from reference TRBV7-2 and TRBJ2-7, is GAGVSQSPSNKVTEKGKDVELRCDPISGHTALYWYRQSLGQGLEFLIYFQGNSAPDKSGLPSDRFSAERTGGSVSTLTIQRTQQEDSAVYLCASSLLAGLARYEQYFGPGTRLTVT.

The genes are TRBV7-2 and TRBJ1-2; D unclear. V lost 5 bases and J lost 8, with 12 bases in between. The CDR3 sequence is 12 residues long. Germline V gene sequence: CDR1 SGHTA, CDR2 FQGNSA. CDR3 region: CASSPYYQGYTF. CDR3 nucleotides: TGTGCCAGCAGCCCCTACTATCAGGGCTACACCTTC.

V is TRBV30 and J is TRBJ2-5; tentative D call: TRBD2 (5 bases). The CDR3 contains 12 residues. V lost 0 bases, J lost 9 bases, and 11 bases lay in between. The V gene's germline CDR1 is GTSNPN and CDR2 SVGIG (reference sequence). The CDR3 region has the DNA TGTGCCTGGAGTGTACGGGGTATCGCCCAGTACTTC. Residues: CAWSVRGIAQYF.

The chain joins TRBV28 to TRBJ2-5; D might be TRBD2 (7 bases). CDR3 length equals 17 residues. V dropped 0 bases and J dropped 2 bases, with 16 bases sitting between them. From germline, CDR1 is MDHEN and CDR2 SYDVKM. The CDR3 DNA sequence: TGTGCCAGCAGTTTATGGGTAGCTAGCGGACAGCAAGAGACCCAGTACTTC. It yields the protein CASSLWVASGQQETQYF.

Details on this clone: Other nucleotide sequences from this sample produce the same CDR3. This rearrangement joins TRBV7-2 to TRBJ2-7; D is undetermined. The CDR3 has 11 residues. V lost 1 base and J 7 bases, leaving 5 bases between the germline ends. From germline, CDR1 is SGHTA and CDR2 FQGNSA. CDR3 sequence: CASSLVREQYF. The CDR3 bases are TGTGCCAGCAGCTTAGTGAGGGAGCAGTACTTC. Filled out from reference TRBV7-2 and TRBJ2-7, the complete variable domain reads GAGVSQSPSNKVTEKGKDVELRCDPISGHTALYWYRQSLGQGLEFLIYFQGNSAPDKSGLPSDRFSAERTGGSVSTLTIQRTQQEDSAVYLCASSLVREQYFGPGTRLTVT.

This clone was found a few times. This chain uses TRBV28 with TRBJ2-6; TRBD1 matches 7 bases. J lost 0 bases, V lost 4 bases, and 6 bases had no gene match. This CDR3 contains 17 residues. In germline, CDR1 is MDHEN, CDR2 SYDVKM. CDR3 sequence (DNA): TGTGCCAGCAGTTCCGGGACAGCCCTCTCTGGGGCCAACGTCCTGACTTTC. Translated: CASSSGTALSGANVLTF.

This clone came up a few times. The chain carries TRBV4-2 and TRBJ2-5; 8 bases align to TRBD1. Trimming removed 0 bases from V and 2 bases from J; junction bases left unmatched: 5. This CDR3 has 16 residues. Germline values: CDR1 LGHNA, CDR2 YNFKEQ. DNA of the CDR3: TGTGCCAGCAGCCAAGAAGTCGGACAGGGTCAAGAGACCCAGTACTTC. This gives the protein CASSQEVGQGQETQYF.

J is TRBJ2-3 and V is TRBV5-6; no definite D call. The CDR3 totals 16 residues. Trimming cost V 4 bases and J 0 bases, with 15 bases left between them. Germline V lookup: CDR1 SGHDT, CDR2 YYEEEE. The CDR3 nucleotides read TGTGCCAGCAGCGAACGGCTGCGGATTAGCACAGATACGCAGTATTTT. Encoded protein: CASSERLRISTDTQYF.

This clone appeared a few times. As DNA, the CDR3 is TGCGCCAGCACGGAAGTAGCGGGAGGTCTCAATGAGCAGTTCTTC. Protein sequence: CASTEVAGGLNEQFF. This chain joins TRBV5-1 and TRBJ2-1, with 10 bases aligning to TRBD2. Germline V gives CDR1 SGHRS, CDR2 YFSETQ. CDR3 length: 15 residues. Trimming cost V 6 bases and J 6 bases; bases outside gene matches: 9.

This chain joins TRBV5-4 and TRBJ2-5, with 7 bases lining up with TRBD2. This CDR3 contains 13 residues. Germline CDR1 is SGHNT and CDR2 is YYREEE (reference sequence). V shed 6 bases, J shed 2 bases, and the junction held 4 bases outside the gene matches. The CDR3 bases are TGTGCCAGCAAAGCGGGAATTCAAGAGACCCAGTACTTC. It translates to CASKAGIQETQYF.

This clone was recorded a few times. The chain employs TRBV7-9 and TRBJ2-1; D not certain. Per the germline V gene, CDR1 is SEHNR and CDR2 is FQNEAQ (reference sequence). V lost 2 bases, J lost 0 bases, and 14 bases lay in between. The CDR3 has 17 residues. The CDR3 region has the DNA TGTGCCAGCAGCTTATCATCCGGCAGACTCTCCTACAATGAGCAGTTCTTC. Translated: CASSLSSGRLSYNEQFF.

The chain joins TRBV11-3 to TRBJ2-1, with D possibly matching TRBD1 (6 bases). From germline, CDR1 is SGHNT and CDR2 YENEEA. This CDR3 region has 15 residues. Trimming removed 5 bases at V and 0 bases at J, with 11 bases between. CDR3 nucleotides: TGTGCCAGCAGCCTCATAGGGGGCTCCTACAATGAGCAGTTCTTC. This sequence encodes CASSLIGGSYNEQFF.

The chain joins TRBV19 to TRBJ2-1; possibly TRBD1 for D (6 bases). The CDR3 has 13 amino acids. Germline CDR1 reads LNHDA; CDR2 reads SQIVND (reference sequence). The V end lost 5 bases, the J end lost 9 bases, and 14 bases lay between the germline ends. The CDR3 nucleotides read TGTGCCAGTAGTTCACAGGGTACTGGTGAGCAGTTCTTC. Its protein product is CASSSQGTGEQFF.

The table lists this clone with a few counts. The V gene is TRBV30, the J gene TRBJ1-2; 8 bases line up with TRBD1. V dropped 3 bases and J dropped 4; count of bases not matched to a gene: 1. This CDR3 region has 12 residues. CDR1 and CDR2 (germline): GTSNPN, SVGIG (reference sequence). The CDR3 DNA is TGTGCCTGGAGGGGGACAGGCTATGGCTACACCTTC. As protein: CAWRGTGYGYTF.